This T cell receptor beta chain appears in the sequencing data of a study of identical twins. TCRdb redid the calling of the 5' RACE reads with MiXCR, one entry per CDR3 protein. The data contain about 900,000 distinct CDR3 sequences, around 12% of them singletons. The germline V and J ends were trimmed by 5 bases and 7 bases, with 14 bases remaining between them. Per germline, CDR1 DFQATT and CDR2 SNEGSKA (reference sequence). The length of the CDR3 is 13 residues. These data are also associated with another study on yellow fever vaccine responses in identical twins.

Source material: PBMCs. This chain links TRBV20-1 with TRBJ1-4, with D unclear. The sequence was collected from a woman younger than 30 in good health. The CDR3: CSAPSGGSEKLFF. The CDR3 DNA reads as TGCAGTGCTCCGTCCGGCGGCTCTGAAAAACTGTTTTTT.